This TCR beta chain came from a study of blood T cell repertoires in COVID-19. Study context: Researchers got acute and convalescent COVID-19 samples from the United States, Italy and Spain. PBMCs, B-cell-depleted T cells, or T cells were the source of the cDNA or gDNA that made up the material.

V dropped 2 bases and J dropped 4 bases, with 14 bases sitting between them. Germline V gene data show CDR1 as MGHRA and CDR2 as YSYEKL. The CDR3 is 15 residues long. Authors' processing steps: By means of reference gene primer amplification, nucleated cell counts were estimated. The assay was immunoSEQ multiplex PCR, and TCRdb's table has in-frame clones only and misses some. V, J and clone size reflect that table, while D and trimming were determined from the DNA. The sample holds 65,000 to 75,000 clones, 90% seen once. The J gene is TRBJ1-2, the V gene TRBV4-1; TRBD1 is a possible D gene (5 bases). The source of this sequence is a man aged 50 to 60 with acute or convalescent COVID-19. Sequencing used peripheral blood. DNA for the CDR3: TGCGCCAGCAGCCAACTTCTAGGGGTGTTCTATGGCTACACCTTC. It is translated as CASSQLLGVFYGYTF.